In this sample, the clone carrying this TCR beta chain turned up a few times. Its antigen is currently unknown. The data belong to a study of blood T cells in healthy people across ages. Study conclusions and caveats: With unsorted PBMCs, a conclusive comparison of naive versus antigen-experienced cells was not possible. Strong correlation linked observed beta diversity and percent naive T cells. A greater number of naive CD4+ cells and higher diversity distinguished long-lived donors from aged donors.

In germline, CDR1 is ENHRY, CDR2 SYGVKD. This CDR3 is 17 amino acids long. V gave up 6 bases and J gave up 0 bases, with 17 bases separating them. Through a sample-barcoded 5' primer and a J-beta primer mix, a second PCR was run for roughly 6 to 11 cycles. With 12 random nucleotides, a template-switch adaptor tagged each individual cDNA molecule. MiXCR, applied by TCRdb to the 5' RACE reads, yields one record per CDR3 protein. In the table there are fewer than 950,000 distinct CDR3 sequences, 35% to 40% of which are singletons. The J gene is TRBJ2-2, the V gene TRBV10-3, with D hard to call. The clonotype was recovered from a man aged 18 to 30 in good health. Sequenced: blood. CDR3 amino acids: CAIRPGALPANTGELFF. The CDR3 DNA reads as TGTGCCATCAGACCCGGAGCTCTACCTGCGAACACCGGGGAGCTGTTTTTT.